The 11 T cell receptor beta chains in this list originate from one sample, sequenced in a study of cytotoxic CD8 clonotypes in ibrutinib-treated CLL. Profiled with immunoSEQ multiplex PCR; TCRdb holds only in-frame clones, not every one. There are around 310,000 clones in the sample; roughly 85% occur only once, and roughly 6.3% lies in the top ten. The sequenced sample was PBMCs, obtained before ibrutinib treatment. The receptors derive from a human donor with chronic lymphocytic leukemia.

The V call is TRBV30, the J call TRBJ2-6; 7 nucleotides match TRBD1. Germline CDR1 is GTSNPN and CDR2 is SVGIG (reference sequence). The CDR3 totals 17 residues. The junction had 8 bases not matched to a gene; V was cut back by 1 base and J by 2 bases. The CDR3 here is CAWSGQGSLPGANVLTF. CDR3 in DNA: TGTGCCTGGAGTGGACAGGGTAGTCTTCCTGGGGCCAACGTCCTGACTTTC.

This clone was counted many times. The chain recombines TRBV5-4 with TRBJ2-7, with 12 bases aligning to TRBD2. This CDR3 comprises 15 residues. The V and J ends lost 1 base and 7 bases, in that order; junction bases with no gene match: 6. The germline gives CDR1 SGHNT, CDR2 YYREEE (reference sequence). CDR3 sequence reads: CASSLMTSGSGEQYF. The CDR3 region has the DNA TGTGCCAGCAGCTTGATGACTAGCGGGAGTGGTGAGCAGTACTTC.

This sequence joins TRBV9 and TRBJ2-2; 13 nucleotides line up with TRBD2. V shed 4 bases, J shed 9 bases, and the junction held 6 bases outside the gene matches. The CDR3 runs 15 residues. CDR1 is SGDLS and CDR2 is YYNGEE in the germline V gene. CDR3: CASSNRTSGSRELFF. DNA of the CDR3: TGTGCCAGCAGCAACAGGACTAGCGGGAGTAGGGAGCTGTTTTTT.

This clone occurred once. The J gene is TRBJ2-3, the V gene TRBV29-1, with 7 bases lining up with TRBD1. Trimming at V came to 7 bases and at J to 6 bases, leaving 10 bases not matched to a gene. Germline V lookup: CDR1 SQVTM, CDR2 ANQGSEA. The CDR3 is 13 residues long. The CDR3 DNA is TGCAGCGCCACAGGGGCTACGGGGGATACGCAGTATTTT. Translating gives CSATGATGDTQYF.

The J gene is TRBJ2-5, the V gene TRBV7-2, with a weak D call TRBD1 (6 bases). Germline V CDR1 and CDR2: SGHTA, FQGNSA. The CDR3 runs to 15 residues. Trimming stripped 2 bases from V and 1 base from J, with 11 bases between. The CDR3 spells CASSLRTGSQETQYF. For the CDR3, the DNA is TGTGCCAGCAGCTTAAGAACAGGGTCCCAAGAGACCCAGTACTTC.

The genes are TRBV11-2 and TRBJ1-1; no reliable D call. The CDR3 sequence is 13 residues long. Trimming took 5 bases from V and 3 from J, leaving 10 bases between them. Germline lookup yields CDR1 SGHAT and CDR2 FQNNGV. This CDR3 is CASSATSDTEAFF. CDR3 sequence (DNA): TGTGCCAGCAGCGCCACATCCGACACTGAAGCTTTCTTT. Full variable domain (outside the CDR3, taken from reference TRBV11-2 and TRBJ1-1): EAGVAQSPRYKIIEKRQSVAFWCNPISGHATLYWYQQILGQGPKLLIQFQNNGVVDDSQLPKDRFSAERLKGVDSTLKIQPAKLEDSAVYLCASSATSDTEAFFGQGTRLTVV.

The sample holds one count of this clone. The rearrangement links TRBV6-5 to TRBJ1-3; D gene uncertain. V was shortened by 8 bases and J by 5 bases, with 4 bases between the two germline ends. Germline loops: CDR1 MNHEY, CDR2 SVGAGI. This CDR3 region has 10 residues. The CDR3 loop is CASGRNTIYF. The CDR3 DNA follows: TGTGCCAGCGGGAGAAACACCATATATTTT.

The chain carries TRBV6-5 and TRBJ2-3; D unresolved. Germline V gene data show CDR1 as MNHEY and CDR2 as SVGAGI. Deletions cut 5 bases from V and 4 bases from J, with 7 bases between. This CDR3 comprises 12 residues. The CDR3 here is CASSPPSDTQYF. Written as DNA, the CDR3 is TGTGCCAGCAGTCCACCGTCAGATACGCAGTATTTT.

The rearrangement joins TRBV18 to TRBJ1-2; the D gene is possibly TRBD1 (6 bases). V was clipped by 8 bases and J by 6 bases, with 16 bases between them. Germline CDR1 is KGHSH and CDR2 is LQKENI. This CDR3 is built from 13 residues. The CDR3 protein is CASEKTGTDGYTF. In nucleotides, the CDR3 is TGTGCCAGCGAAAAGACAGGAACAGATGGCTACACCTTC.

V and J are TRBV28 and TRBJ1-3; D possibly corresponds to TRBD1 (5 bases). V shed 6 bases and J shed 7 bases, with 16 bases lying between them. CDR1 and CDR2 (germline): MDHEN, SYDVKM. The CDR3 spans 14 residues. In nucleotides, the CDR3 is TGTGCCAGCAGGCTCAGTACTGGGGGGAACACCATATATTTT. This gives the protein CASRLSTGGNTIYF.

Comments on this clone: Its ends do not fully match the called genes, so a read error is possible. The CDR3 here is CSGQGAGYTIYF. The CDR3 DNA reads TGCAGCGGCCAGGGGGCTGGATACACCATATATTTT. J is TRBJ1-3 and V is TRBV29-1; 8 bases align to TRBD1. Germline lookup yields CDR1 SQVTM and CDR2 ANQGSEA. The CDR3 consists of 12 residues.